This T cell receptor (beta chain) was profiled in a study of T cell changes during pregnancy in multiple sclerosis. Here immunoSEQ multiplex PCR was the method, and the copy in TCRdb shows in-frame clones only, minus some. The table includes 30,000 to 40,000 clones, 94% detected once. Trimming stripped 4 bases from V and 4 bases from J, with 19 bases between. Germline V lookup: CDR1 SEHNR, CDR2 FQNEAQ (reference sequence). This CDR3 spans 16 amino acids. This clonotype originated in a female donor with multiple sclerosis, enrolled in a pregnancy study. The input for sequencing was CD4+ T cells from peripheral blood mononuclear cells, taken in the second trimester of pregnancy. The chain uses TRBV7-9 and TRBJ1-2, with D perhaps matching TRBD1 (5 bases). DNA of the CDR3: TGTGCCAGCAGCTCCGACAGATACGGGCTTCGCTATGGCTACACCTTC. Protein sequence: CASSSDRYGLRYGYTF.